Listed here is a single T cell receptor (beta chain). Antigen unknown. V lost 6 bases, J lost 7 bases, and 15 bases lay in between. In germline, CDR1 is SGHNT, CDR2 YENEEA. The CDR3 consists of 14 residues. The data belong to a study of T-cell memory formation after mild COVID-19. Overall study context: In these data, TCR clusters were largely donor specific. General study results and limits: Cross-reactive memory appears to have joined, as suggested by some responding clones showing up in pre-infection memory. Contracting CD4+ clones lay largely in CM and EM, with CD8+ ones residing in EMRA.

TCRalpha and TCRbeta libraries used 5'RACE with constant-segment primers and UMIs. In TCRdb, the 5' RACE reads were re-called with MiXCR into one record per CDR3 protein. Of about 140,000 distinct CDR3 sequences detected, around 5.8% appear once; the ten largest clones hold approximately 2.2%. This receptor was obtained from an adult woman who had mild COVID-19 (a few samples of this study predate the infection). Cell type and time point are not known. V is TRBV11-3 and J is TRBJ2-2; a weak D match, TRBD1 (6 bases). The sample was PBMCs or a T cell subset sorted from them (not recorded which). The CDR3 nucleotides are TGTGCCAGCAGGGTTGGACAGTACGGCGGGGAGCTGTTTTTT. This encodes CASRVGQYGGELFF. The full variable domain, in which reference TRBV11-3 and TRBJ2-2 provide the parts outside the CDR3, is EAGVVQSPRYKIIEKKQPVAFWCNPISGHNTLYWYLQNLGQGPELLIRYENEEAVDDSQLPKDRFSAERLKGVDSTLKIQPAELGDSAVYLCASRVGQYGGELFFGEGSRLTVL.